This is a list of T cell receptor beta chains from one sample in a study of CD8 T cells in ankylosing spondylitis. MiXCR, run by TCRdb on the 5' RACE reads, gives a single entry per CDR3 protein. Of about 750,000 distinct CDR3 sequences in the sample, under 20% were seen once. Sequencing was done on a sample of blood, either unsorted or a sorted T cell fraction (not recorded which). The receptors originated from a male donor with ankylosing spondylitis. Both conserved end residues are part of each CDR3. D genes are given only for firm matches. Expanded clones get a size class; other rows say once, few or many, or leave the size out.

TRBJ2-7 | TRBV27 | 14 | . | . | TGTGCCAGCAGTTTATGGGGGAGACCCTACGAGCAGTACTTC | CASSLWGRPYEQYF
TRBJ2-5 | TRBV29-1 | 15 | once | TRBD2 | TGCAGCGTACACCGGGGACTAGCGTATGGAGAGACCCAGTACTTC | CSVHRGLAYGETQYF
TRBJ2-1 | TRBV6-2/TRBV6-3 | 14 | . | TRBD2 | TGTGCCAGCAGTCCGCGACTAGCGGGAGTGGAGCAGTTCTTC | CASSPRLAGVEQFF
TRBJ2-7 | TRBV12-3/TRBV12-4 | 11 | few | . | TGTGCCAGCAGATATAGCGGCGAGCAGTACTTC | CASRYSGEQYF
TRBJ1-2 | TRBV20-1 | 15 | few | TRBD1 | TGCAGTGCCCCGGCCCCCCCCGGGACAGGGTATGGCTACACCTTC | CSAPAPPGTGYGYTF
TRBJ2-3 | TRBV4-1 | 17 | few | . | TGCGCCAGCAGCCAAGTGACGAAACACCTTAGCACAGATACGCAGTATTTT | CASSQVTKHLSTDTQYF
TRBJ2-2 | TRBV20-1 | 13 | few | . | TGCAGTGCTCAGGACACGAACACCGGGGAGCTGTTTTTT | CSAQDTNTGELFF
TRBJ1-1 | TRBV29-1 | 13 | many | . | TGCAGCGTTGATAAGGGGTTAGGCACTGAAGCTTTCTTT | CSVDKGLGTEAFF
TRBJ1-6 | TRBV20-1 | 15 | . | . | TGCAGTGCTAGAGATCCCGACAGGCCTAATTCACCCCTCCACTTT | CSARDPDRPNSPLHF
TRBJ2-1 | TRBV7-8 | 13 | . | . | TGTGCCAGCAGCTCGCAGGACGGCAATGAGCAGTTCTTC | CASSSQDGNEQFF
TRBJ2-5 | TRBV10-3 | 12 | . | TRBD1 | TGTGCCATCGGGACAGGACAAGAGACCCAGTACTTC | CAIGTGQETQYF
TRBJ2-1 | TRBV5-6 | 15 | . | . | TGTGCCAGCAGCTTGGGACAGCTAAGCTACAATGAGCAGTTCTTC | CASSLGQLSYNEQFF
TRBJ2-3 | TRBV7-9 | 13 | few | . | TGTGCCAGCAGCCCCGACGGAGAGCGTACGCAGTATTTT | CASSPDGERTQYF